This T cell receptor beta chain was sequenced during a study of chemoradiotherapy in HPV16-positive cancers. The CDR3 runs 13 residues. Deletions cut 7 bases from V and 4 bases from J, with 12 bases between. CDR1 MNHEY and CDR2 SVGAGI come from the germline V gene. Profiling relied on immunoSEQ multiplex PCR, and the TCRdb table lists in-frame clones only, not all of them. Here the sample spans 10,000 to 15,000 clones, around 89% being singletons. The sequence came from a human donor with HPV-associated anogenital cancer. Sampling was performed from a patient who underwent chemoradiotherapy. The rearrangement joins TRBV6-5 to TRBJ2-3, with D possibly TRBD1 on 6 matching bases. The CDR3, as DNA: TGTGCCAGCACTCGACCAGGGGCAGATACGCAGTATTTT. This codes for CASTRPGADTQYF.